This T cell receptor beta chain was identified in a study of molecular identifiers for immune sequencing clone quantification (dated by TCRdb to between 2017 and 2018). Turning to the overall study: For a replicate experiment, the RNA from either about 20,000 or 100,000 naive CD8 T cells was divided into five aliquots, and four of those aliquots went on to sequencing. This methods study benchmarked molecular-identifier clustering-based TCR repertoire sequencing (MIDCIRS) and TCR RNA copy counting, using CD8 T cells to do so.

Beyond this particular receptor, the publication reports: In CMV-specific effector cells, clones with more than 20 RNA copies accounted for over 98% of molecules, whereas in naive cells such clones accounted for under 1%. When barcode sub-clustering was omitted, TCR diversity was inflated by chimeric consensus sequences, with chimeras reaching as high as 47%. Spiked-in Jurkat TCR RNA (around 9 copies' worth), which is not part of the donor repertoire, was contained in the naive libraries. Spiked-in Jurkat TCR RNA equal to a single cell's worth was reported to be detectable even within one million naive CD8 T cells. Modeling estimated 2.5 to 3.5 recovered TCR RNA copies per cell, compared with approximately 10 by digital PCR, which implies about 32% capture efficiency. Highly expanded clone sizes could be underestimated if identical TCR molecules share a barcode.

Libraries of naive CD8 T cells were generated from approximately 20,000 to 1,000,000 sorted cells, with 10%, 30% or 50% of the purified RNA used. On a BD FACSAria II, naive CD8 T cells were FACS-sorted as CD8+CD4-CCR7+CD45RA+ and collected into RLT Plus buffer. Approximately eleven TCR copies' worth of Jurkat RNA were spiked into roughly 17,000-1,100,000 naive CD8 T cell samples to test detection sensitivity. Enrichment of CD8 T cells was performed with RosetteSep CD8+ T Cell Enrichment Cocktail and Ficoll-Paque, after which ACK red cell lysis was carried out. In this sample, this clonotype turned up a few times. The antigen this receptor binds is unknown. The record has no base qualities; no much larger clone is one base away. Library generation was performed with PCR. The instrument was an Illumina HiSeq 4000. Bulk TCR libraries were generated as previously described, with the TCR primers listed in Table S5 used. Purification of total RNA was performed with the Qiagen AllPrep DNA/RNA kit. Before analysis, reads from multiple sequencing runs of the same library were pooled. On the authors' methods: Only reads with exact TCR constant sequence were kept, trimmed to 150 nt, and grouped by their 12-nt molecular barcodes. Within each barcode group, reads were sub-clustered at a 15% Levenshtein threshold, and quality-weighted consensus sequences were built per RNA molecule. Non-functional sequences were removed, as were lower-count sequences one edit away from another. Barcode sub-clusters with fewer than 20% of the maximum read count were removed, based on fitting two negative binomial distributions. TCRdb reprocessing: public reads trimmed at Q25 with fastp, clones called with MiXCR, in-frame beta chains kept. Each CDR3 protein appears once, grouped with its most common genes and DNA. The V and J calls reflect TCRdb's pipeline rather than the authors' work. Counted in this sample were 40,000 to 45,000 distinct CDR3 sequences; 15% to 20% of them appeared once. The ten top clones hold about 1% of the sample.

The source of this sequence is a human donor in good health. Some libraries in this study had Jurkat cell RNA spiked in. Sequenced input: naive CD8+ T cells from blood, with Jurkat cell RNA spiked in. The cell subset or site label here, explained by the study, means: FACS-sorted CD8+CD4-CCR7+CD45RA+ naive T cells.

In nucleotide form, the sequence is TGTGCCAGCAGTTCGACAGGGGTGGAAGCTTTCTTT. Translation gives CASSSTGVEAFF. The rearranged segments are TRBV12-3 or TRBV12-4 and TRBJ1-1; 8 of the junction bases match TRBD1. The CDR3 goes from the cysteine to the phenylalanine over 12 residues. Solely the CDR3 DNA is kept, with 36 bases framed from the first base. Unmatched junction bases come to 3, with V trimmed by 4 bases and J by 8 bases.